The text below deals with one T cell receptor beta chain. Antigen: not known. The V and J ends lost 5 bases and 4 bases respectively, with 9 bases between them. CDR1 is SGHNT and CDR2 is YENEEA in the germline V gene. This CDR3 has 13 residues. The data were obtained in a study of Ad26.COV2.S vaccination and SARS-CoV-2 variants. Study-level points and caveats: It was reported that spike-specific CD8+ and CD4+ T cell responses were substantially broad after vaccination.

Repertoires were generated with immunoSEQ multiplex PCR, while TCRdb's copy carries only in-frame clones and drops some. The repertoire includes a few hundred thousand clones, around 86% of them detected once, and approximately 3.6% sits in the top ten. This sample's treatment: 15 to 20 received Ad26.COV2.S at low or high dose, single or two shots; 5 received placebo; per-sample allocation not given. Samples came from day 63 after the first vaccine or placebo injection. The receptor was isolated from a person aged 18 to 65 who received the Ad26.COV2.S COVID-19 vaccine or a placebo. The sample consisted of peripheral blood, taken in a trial of Ad26.COV2.S vaccine versus placebo. The chain is built from TRBV11-3 and TRBJ2-1; D gene uncertain. CDR3 residues: CASSPTSYNEQFF. CDR3 sequence (DNA): TGTGCCAGCAGCCCTACGTCTTACAATGAGCAGTTCTTC.